The 8 T cell receptor beta chains below were found in one sample sequenced in a study of T cell repertoires in cytomegalovirus infection. TCRdb processed the reads anew with MiXCR; each CDR3 protein has one entry. The sample shows 350,000 to 550,000 distinct CDR3 sequences, about a third of them seen only once. The sample taken for sequencing was PBMCs. The receptors shown here come from a human donor in good health (CMV status not recorded). Some clones in this sample may be carry-over from other donors' samples.

Here the CDR3 reads CASSRAGTGDNSPLHF. The CDR3 region has the DNA TGTGCCAGCAGCAGAGCCGGGACAGGTGATAATTCACCCCTCCACTTT. V is TRBV7-9 and J is TRBJ1-6; 8 bases agree with TRBD1. From germline, CDR1 is SEHNR and CDR2 FQNEAQ (reference sequence). V lost 5 bases to trimming and J lost 5 bases; unmatched junction nucleotides: 8. The CDR3 spans 16 residues.

This rearrangement joins TRBV3-1 to TRBJ1-3, with D perhaps matching TRBD1 (5 bases). This CDR3 region has 12 residues. Germline CDR1 LGHDT, CDR2 YNNKEL (reference sequence). Trimming removed 1 base at V and 8 bases at J, with 6 bases between. CDR3 nucleotide sequence: TGTGCCAGCAGCCAAGCGGGGGACACCATATATTTT. Protein product: CASSQAGDTIYF.

This clonotype was seen only once. The junction shows a germline mismatch at one end, possibly a read error. This chain connects TRBV7-4 to TRBJ1-2; D gene unclear. The CDR3 runs 15 residues. From germline, CDR1 is SGHVT and CDR2 SQSDAQ. The CDR3 here is CASSPRGQAGYCYTF. The CDR3 nucleotides are TGTGCCAGCAGCCCGCGTGGGCAGGCAGGCTATTGCTACACCTTC.

The chain is built from TRBV19 and TRBJ2-5; D is perhaps TRBD1 or TRBD2 (7 bases each). CDR3 size: 16 residues. Germline V gives CDR1 LNHDA, CDR2 SQIVND (reference sequence). Between the trimmed V and J ends, which lost 7 bases and 4 bases, there was a span of 22 bases. CDR3 loop: CASNRGLGGAPETQYF. In DNA form, the CDR3 reads TGTGCCAGTAACAGGGGTTTGGGGGGGGCCCCAGAGACCCAGTACTTC.

J is TRBJ1-5 and V is TRBV12-3 or TRBV12-4; no firm D call. This CDR3 contains 14 residues. The V gene lost 8 bases and the J gene lost 3 bases, with 14 bases spanning the gap. The CDR3 DNA follows: TGTGCCAGCTGGAGAGACGGAGCCAATCAGCCCCAGCATTTT. It specifies CASWRDGANQPQHF.

Note on this clonotype: One junction end disagrees with the germline gene, perhaps due to a read error. The CDR3 sequence: CASSESSRFGGYTF. The CDR3 DNA reads as TGTGCCAGCAGTGAGTCGAGTCGTTTCGGGGGCTACACCTTC. V usage is TRBV10-3 and J usage is TRBJ1-2, with D unclear. The CDR3 spans 14 residues. Germline V gene data show CDR1 as ENHRY and CDR2 as SYGVKD.

This chain uses TRBV7-7 with TRBJ2-2, with D possibly matching TRBD2 (5 bases). This CDR3 contains 14 residues. Germline V CDR1 and CDR2: SSHAT, FNYEAQ (reference sequence). V gave up 8 bases and J gave up 2 bases, with 12 bases separating them. The CDR3, as DNA: TGTGCCAGCTCGTGGACTGAAAACACCGGGGAGCTGTTTTTT. As protein: CASSWTENTGELFF.

This clonotype was observed a few times. The rearrangement links TRBV14 to TRBJ2-3; possible D gene TRBD2, 6 bases. Germline values: CDR1 SGHDN, CDR2 FVKESK. V lost 0 bases to trimming and J lost 2 bases, with 12 bases between them. The CDR3 is 16 residues long. As DNA, the CDR3 is TGTGCCAGCAGCCAAGATTTGGGACTTGACACAGATACGCAGTATTTT. It translates to CASSQDLGLDTDTQYF.